Reported below is one TCR beta chain. This sample was included in a study of patients and donors after allogeneic stem cell transplantation. TCRdb called the RT-PCR reads again in MiXCR, with one record for every CDR3 protein. The sample has some 960,000 distinct CDR3 sequences; over 15% are singletons. Germline-derived CDR1 and CDR2 are KGHDR and SFDVKD. V lost 9 bases to trimming and J lost 3 bases, with 17 bases between them. The CDR3 runs 15 residues. Sequenced: blood, either unsorted or a sorted T cell fraction (not recorded which). The rearrangement uses TRBV24-1 and TRBJ1-5, with D tentatively TRBD1 (5 bases). This clonotype originated in a human donor who was either an allogeneic HSCT recipient or a stem cell or donor lymphocyte infusion donor (not recorded which). It is not recorded whose cells these are; they may come from a transplant donor. CDR3 sequence (DNA): TGTGCCACCCAAGCATCCGGGGGGAACAATCAGCCCCAGCATTTT. It codes for CATQASGGNNQPQHF.